This T cell receptor beta chain comes out of a study of blood T cell repertoires in COVID-19. Measured with immunoSEQ multiplex PCR; TCRdb has only the in-frame clones, and not every one. The sample has 94,000 or so clones; roughly 84% are singletons. Per the germline V gene, CDR1 is SGHRS and CDR2 is YFSETQ. V was cut by 3 bases and J by 5 bases, with 12 bases left in between. The CDR3 contains 15 residues. Sequencing was performed on peripheral blood. J is TRBJ1-6 and V is TRBV5-1; TRBD1 is a possible D gene (6 bases). The receptor's source is a man aged 55 to 70 with acute or convalescent COVID-19. The DNA for the CDR3 is TGCGCCAGCAGCTCCGGGACAAGACATAATTCACCCCTCCACTTT. Protein product: CASSSGTRHNSPLHF.